This T cell receptor beta chain was recovered during a study of blood T cell repertoires in COVID-19. Looking at the study overall: PBMCs, B-cell-depleted T cells, or T cells provided the cDNA or gDNA that made up the material.

This CDR3 is 14 amino acids long. Germline V lookup: CDR1 GTSNPN, CDR2 SVGIG (reference sequence). Trimming removed 1 base at V and 3 bases at J, with 12 bases between. Clones were read by immunoSEQ multiplex PCR, and TCRdb kept only the in-frame ones, dropping some. In the table there are about 300,000 clones, roughly 89% of which are singletons. Seattle participants joined during active infection and were tracked over time. This sequence joins TRBV30 and TRBJ1-2; D unresolved. Specimen: peripheral blood. The TCR originated in a woman between 25 and 40 years old with COVID-19, enrolled during active disease. The CDR3 nucleotides are TGTGCCTGGAGTGCCCCGGAGTCTGACTATGGCTACACCTTC. It encodes CAWSAPESDYGYTF. The complete variable domain, with remaining parts taken from reference TRBV30 and TRBJ1-2, reads SQTIHQWPATLVQPVGSPLSLECTVEGTSNPNLYWYRQAAGRGLQLLFYSVGIGQISSEVPQNLSASRPQDRQFILSSKKLLLSDSGFYLCAWSAPESDYGYTFGSGTRLTVV.